The source of this T cell receptor beta chain is a study of blood T cell repertoires in COVID-19. Across the study: COVID-19 samples from acute and convalescent phases originated in the United States, Italy and Spain.

This clone turned up a few times. In the original processing: How many nucleated cells were present was estimated from reference gene primer amplification. Repertoires were generated with immunoSEQ multiplex PCR, while TCRdb's copy carries only in-frame clones and drops some. V and J calls and clone size follow that table, whereas D and trimming were derived from the DNA. Here the sample spans about 190,000 clones, 70% to 90% being singletons. The sequence was collected from a woman aged 40-49 years who had recovered from COVID-19. The sequencing sample was made of peripheral blood.

CDR3 amino acids: CASSPPSRGRILDSVSWNEQFF. In DNA, the CDR3 is TGTGCCAGCTCACCACCAAGTCGAGGGCGGATCCTCGATAGTGTGAGTTGGAATGAGCAGTTCTTC. The V call is TRBV18, the J call TRBJ2-1, with D perhaps TRBD2 (5 bases). Germline V gene sequence: CDR1 KGHSH, CDR2 LQKENI. The CDR3 spans 22 residues. Trimming pared 0 bases from V and 7 bases from J, leaving 34 bases between.